The source of this T cell receptor (beta chain) is a study of blood T cell repertoires in COVID-19. CDR1 and CDR2 from the germline V gene are MGHDK and SYGVNS. V lost 10 bases, J lost 7 bases, and 22 bases lay in between. CDR3 length: 15 residues. How the authors handled the data: It was from reference gene primer amplification that nucleated cell counts were estimated. Method: immunoSEQ multiplex PCR; TCRdb's copy keeps in-frame clones and lacks some. V and J calls and clone size are those listed in that table; D and trimming were worked out from the DNA. In the table there are fewer than 450,000 clones, more than 70% of which are singletons.

Sequenced: peripheral blood. The clonotype comes from a woman between 50 and 59 years old with COVID-19, enrolled during active disease. V usage is TRBV25-1 and J usage is TRBJ1-4; possibly TRBD1 for D (6 bases). The DNA for the CDR3 is TGTGCCATCAGCCTCTTAAACAGGGACCCTGAAAAACTGTTTTTT. This gives the protein CAISLLNRDPEKLFF.